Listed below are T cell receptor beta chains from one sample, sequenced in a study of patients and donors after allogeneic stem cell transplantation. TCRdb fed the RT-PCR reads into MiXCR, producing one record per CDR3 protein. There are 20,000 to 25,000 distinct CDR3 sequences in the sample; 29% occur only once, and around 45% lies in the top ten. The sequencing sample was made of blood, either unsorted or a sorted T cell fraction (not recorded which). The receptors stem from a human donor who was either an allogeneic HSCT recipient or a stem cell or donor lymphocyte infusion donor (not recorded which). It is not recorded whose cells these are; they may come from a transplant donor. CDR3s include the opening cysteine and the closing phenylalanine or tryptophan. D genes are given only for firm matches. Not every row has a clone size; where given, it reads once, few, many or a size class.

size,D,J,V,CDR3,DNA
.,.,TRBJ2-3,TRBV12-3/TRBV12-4,CASSTSEWTEGTDTQYF,TGTGCCAGCAGTACCTCCGAATGGACAGAGGGCACAGATACGCAGTATTTT
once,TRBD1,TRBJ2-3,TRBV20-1,CSAPTGGRTDTQYF,TGCAGTGCCCCCACAGGGGGGCGCACAGATACGCAGTATTTT
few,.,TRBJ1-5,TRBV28,CASSLTGPNQPQHF,TGTGCCAGCAGTTTAACAGGTCCTAATCAGCCCCAGCATTTT
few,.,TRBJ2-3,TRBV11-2,CASSPQGDTQYF,TGTGCCAGCAGCCCACAGGGAGATACGCAGTATTTT
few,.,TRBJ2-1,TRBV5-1,CASSRELPSYNEQFF,TGCGCCAGCAGCCGCGAATTACCCTCCTACAATGAGCAGTTCTTC
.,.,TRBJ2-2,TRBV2,CASRKNRGTGELFF,TGTGCCAGCAGGAAGAATAGGGGGACCGGGGAGCTGTTTTTT
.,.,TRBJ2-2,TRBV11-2,CASSSTGLGGELFF,TGTGCCAGCAGCTCTACAGGGCTGGGCGGGGAGCTGTTTTTT
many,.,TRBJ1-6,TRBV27,CASSLEHNSPLHF,TGTGCCAGCAGTTTAGAGCATAATTCACCCCTCCACTTT
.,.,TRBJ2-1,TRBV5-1,CASSLVRGTDNEQFF,TGCGCCAGCAGCTTGGTTAGGGGGACGGACAATGAGCAGTTCTTC
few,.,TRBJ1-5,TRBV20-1,CSARGDFSNQPQHF,TGCAGTGCTAGGGGGGACTTTAGCAATCAGCCCCAGCATTTT
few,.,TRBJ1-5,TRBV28,CASSRQAGYQPQHF,TGTGCCAGCAGTAGGCAAGCAGGGTACCAGCCCCAGCATTTT
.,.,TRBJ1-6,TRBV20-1,CSARDRGTGIHLHF,TGCAGTGCTAGGGATCGTGGGACTGGAATACACCTCCACTTT
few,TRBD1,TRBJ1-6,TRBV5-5,CASSLVTGDNSPLHF,TGTGCCAGCAGCTTGGTAACAGGGGACAATTCACCCCTCCACTTT
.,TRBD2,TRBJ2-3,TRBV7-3,CASSTGLAGGTDTQYF,TGTGCCAGCAGCACGGGACTAGCGGGGGGCACAGATACGCAGTATTTT
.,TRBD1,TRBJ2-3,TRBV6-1,CASHRQGARDTQYF,TGTGCCAGCCACCGACAGGGGGCAAGAGATACGCAGTATTTT
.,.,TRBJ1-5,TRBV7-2,CASSVGSNQPQHF,TGTGCCAGCAGCGTGGGTAGCAATCAGCCCCAGCATTTT
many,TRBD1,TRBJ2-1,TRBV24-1,CATSEDRVAYNEQFF,TGTGCCACCAGTGAAGACAGGGTCGCCTACAATGAGCAGTTCTTC
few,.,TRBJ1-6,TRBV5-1,CASSLIVGHLHF,TGCGCCAGCAGCTTGATTGTGGGCCACCTCCACTTT
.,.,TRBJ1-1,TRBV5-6,CASSLVDRTEAFF,TGTGCCAGCAGCTTGGTAGACAGGACTGAAGCTTTCTTT
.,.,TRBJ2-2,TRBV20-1,CSGGQSRNTGELFF,TGCAGTGGCGGACAATCTCGGAACACCGGGGAGCTGTTTTTT
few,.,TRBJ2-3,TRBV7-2,CASSLEAGALSDTQYF,TGTGCCAGCAGCTTAGAGGCCGGGGCCCTCTCGGATACGCAGTATTTT
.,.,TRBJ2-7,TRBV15,CATSRDLGDTYEQYF,TGTGCCACCAGCAGAGATCTAGGGGACACCTACGAGCAGTACTTC
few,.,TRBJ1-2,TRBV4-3,CASSLREGSYGYTF,TGCGCCAGCAGCCTCCGAGAGGGATCGTATGGCTACACCTTC
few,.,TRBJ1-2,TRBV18,CASSPGQPYGYTF,TGTGCCAGCTCCCCCGGACAGCCCTATGGCTACACCTTC
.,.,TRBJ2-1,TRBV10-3,CAIYNGTYNEQFF,TGTGCCATCTATAACGGGACTTACAATGAGCAGTTCTTC
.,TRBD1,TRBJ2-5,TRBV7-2,CASSLGQGQGLLAQYF,TGTGCCAGCAGCTTAGGTCAGGGACAGGGGCTGTTGGCCCAGTACTTC
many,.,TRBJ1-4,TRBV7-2,CASSPNPTYGPKKLFF,TGTGCCAGCAGCCCCAACCCAACTTATGGGCCGAAAAAACTGTTTTTT
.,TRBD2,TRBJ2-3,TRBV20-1,CSVSGGTDTQYF,TGCAGTGTGAGCGGGGGCACAGATACGCAGTATTTT
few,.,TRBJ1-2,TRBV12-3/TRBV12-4,CASSPRRTFYGYTF,TGTGCCAGCAGCCCCCGACGGACCTTCTATGGCTACACCTTC
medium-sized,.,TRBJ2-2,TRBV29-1,CSTRQEQSTGELFF,TGCAGCACCCGACAGGAGCAGAGCACCGGGGAGCTGTTTTTT
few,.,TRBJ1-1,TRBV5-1,CASSLDRVAEAFF,TGCGCCAGCAGCTTGGACAGGGTCGCTGAAGCTTTCTTT
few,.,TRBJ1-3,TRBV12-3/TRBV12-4,CASSLGQFSGNTIYF,TGTGCCAGCAGTTTAGGGCAGTTCTCTGGAAACACCATATATTTT
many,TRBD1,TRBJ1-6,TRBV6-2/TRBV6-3,CASSYSTGRGGPLHF,TGTGCCAGCAGTTACTCGACAGGGAGAGGCGGGCCCCTCCACTTT
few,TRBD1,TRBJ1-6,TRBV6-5,CASSYGGQGNSPLHF,TGTGCCAGCAGTTACGGGGGACAGGGGAATTCACCCCTCCACTTT
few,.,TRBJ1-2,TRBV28,CASSLGPSNYGYTF,TGTGCCAGCAGTTTGGGTCCTTCTAACTATGGCTACACCTTC
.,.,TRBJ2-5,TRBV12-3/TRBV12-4,CASSFLETQYF,TGTGCCAGCAGTTTTCTCGAGACCCAGTACTTC
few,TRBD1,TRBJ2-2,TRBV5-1,CASRQGANTGELFF,TGCGCCAGCCGACAGGGGGCCAACACCGGGGAGCTGTTTTTT
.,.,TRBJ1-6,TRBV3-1,CASSPRAGFYNSPLHF,TGTGCCAGCAGCCCCCGAGCAGGCTTCTATAATTCACCCCTCCACTTT
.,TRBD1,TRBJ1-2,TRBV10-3,CAISPGQGSGYTF,TGTGCCATCAGTCCGGGACAGGGTTCTGGCTACACCTTC
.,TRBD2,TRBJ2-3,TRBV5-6,CASSHSGGADTQYF,TGTGCCAGCAGCCATAGCGGGGGGGCCGATACGCAGTATTTT
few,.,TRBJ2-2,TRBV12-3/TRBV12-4,CASSLGGPNTGELFF,TGTGCCAGCAGTTTGGGTGGCCCCAACACCGGGGAGCTGTTTTTT
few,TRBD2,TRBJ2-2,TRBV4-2,CASSLFSGVNTGELFF,TGTGCCAGCAGCCTATTTAGCGGGGTGAACACCGGGGAGCTGTTTTTT
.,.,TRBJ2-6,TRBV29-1,CSVGSSGANVLTF,TGCAGCGTTGGCTCCTCTGGGGCCAACGTCCTGACTTTC
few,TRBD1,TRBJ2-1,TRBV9,CASSVATGTGPYNEQFF,TGTGCCAGCAGCGTAGCTACCGGGACAGGTCCCTACAATGAGCAGTTCTTC
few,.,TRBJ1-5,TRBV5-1,CASSEGDGSGKPQHF,TGCGCCAGCAGCGAGGGTGACGGGTCTGGGAAGCCCCAGCATTTT
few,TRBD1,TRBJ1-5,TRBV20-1,CSLPYRGPNQPQHF,TGCAGTCTTCCTTACAGGGGCCCTAATCAGCCCCAGCATTTT
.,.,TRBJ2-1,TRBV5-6,CASSLIGGRGNEQFF,TGTGCCAGCAGCTTGATAGGTGGGAGAGGCAATGAGCAGTTCTTC
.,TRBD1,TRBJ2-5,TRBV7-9,CASSKTGQETQYF,TGTGCCAGCAGCAAGACAGGGCAAGAGACCCAGTACTTC
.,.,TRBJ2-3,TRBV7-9,CASSFHGRTNTDTQYF,TGTGCCAGCAGCTTCCATGGCAGAACTAACACAGATACGCAGTATTTT
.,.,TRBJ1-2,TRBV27,CASSTGLRDGYTF,TGTGCCAGCAGTACAGGGTTACGAGATGGCTACACCTTC
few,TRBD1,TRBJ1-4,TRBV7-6,CASSLRDREGDEKLFF,TGTGCCAGCAGCCTCCGGGACAGGGAGGGAGATGAAAAACTGTTTTTT
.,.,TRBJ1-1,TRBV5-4,CASSPGGGRYTEAFF,TGTGCCAGCAGCCCTGGTGGAGGGAGGTACACTGAAGCTTTCTTT
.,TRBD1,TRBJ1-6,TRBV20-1,CSASTGDSPLHF,TGCAGTGCTTCGACAGGGGACTCACCCCTCCACTTT